This TCR beta chain derives from a study of PD-1 blockade in classical Hodgkin lymphoma. Study findings and constraints: Baseline diversity resembling that of newly diagnosed patients was seen in complete responders. There was a significant rise in CD4+ TCR diversity by C4D1, with no such rise for CD8+. Reported findings placed baseline TCR diversity lower in newly diagnosed patients (compared with healthy donors). Exclusion removed patients who began nivolumab under 1 year after ASCT.

This CDR3 comprises 12 residues. Germline CDR1 is MDHEN and CDR2 is SYDVKM. Trimming took off 6 bases at V and 5 bases at J, with 8 bases between the two ends. The table came from immunoSEQ multiplex PCR; TCRdb's copy has only in-frame clones and leaves some out. The sample holds 20,000 to 25,000 clones; around 75% are singletons and the top ten take approximately 3%. Note on this clone: The target antigen is unknown.

This sample's time point: cycle 4 day 1 (C4D1), after five to seven weeks of nivolumab. Every single patient, without exception, relapsed after autologous stem cell transplantation, and brentuximab vedotin exposure varied. Thawed PBMCs yielded CD4+ T cells through magnetic negative selection. The sample was CD4+ T cells from blood, taken before the fourth cycle of nivolumab. The V and J genes are TRBV28 and TRBJ1-5; no definite D call. The sequence derives from a human donor with classical Hodgkin lymphoma. The CDR3 region has the DNA TGTGCCAGCAGGATCGAAGATCAGCCCCAGCATTTT. As protein: CASRIEDQPQHF.